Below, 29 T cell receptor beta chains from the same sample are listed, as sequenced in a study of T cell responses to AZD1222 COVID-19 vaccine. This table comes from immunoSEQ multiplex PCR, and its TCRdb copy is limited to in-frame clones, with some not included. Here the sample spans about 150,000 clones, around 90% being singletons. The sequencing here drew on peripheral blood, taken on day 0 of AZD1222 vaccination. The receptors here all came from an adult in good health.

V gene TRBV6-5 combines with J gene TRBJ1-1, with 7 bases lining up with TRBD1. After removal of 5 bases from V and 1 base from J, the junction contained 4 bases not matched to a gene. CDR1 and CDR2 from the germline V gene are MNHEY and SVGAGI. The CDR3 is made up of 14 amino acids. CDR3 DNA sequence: TGTGCCAGCAGTCACAGGGGACCGAACACTGAAGCTTTCTTT. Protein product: CASSHRGPNTEAFF.

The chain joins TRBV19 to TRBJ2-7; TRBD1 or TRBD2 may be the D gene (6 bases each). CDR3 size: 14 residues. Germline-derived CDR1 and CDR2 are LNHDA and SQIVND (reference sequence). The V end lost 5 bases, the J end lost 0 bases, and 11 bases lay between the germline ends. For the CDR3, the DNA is TGTGCCAGTAGTGCCCGGGGGCCCTCCTACGAGCAGTACTTC. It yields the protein CASSARGPSYEQYF.

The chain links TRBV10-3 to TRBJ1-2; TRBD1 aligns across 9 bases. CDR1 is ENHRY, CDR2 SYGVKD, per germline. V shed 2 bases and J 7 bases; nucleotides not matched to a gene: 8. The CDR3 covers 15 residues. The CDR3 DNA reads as TGTGCCATCAGTGAGCGGGGACAGGGAATAAGTGGCTACACCTTC. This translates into CAISERGQGISGYTF.

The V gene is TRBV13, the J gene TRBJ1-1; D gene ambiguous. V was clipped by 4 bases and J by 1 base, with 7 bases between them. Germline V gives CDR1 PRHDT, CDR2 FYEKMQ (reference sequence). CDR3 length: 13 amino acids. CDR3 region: CASSSMRNTEAFF. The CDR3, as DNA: TGTGCCAGCAGCTCCATGAGGAACACTGAAGCTTTCTTT.

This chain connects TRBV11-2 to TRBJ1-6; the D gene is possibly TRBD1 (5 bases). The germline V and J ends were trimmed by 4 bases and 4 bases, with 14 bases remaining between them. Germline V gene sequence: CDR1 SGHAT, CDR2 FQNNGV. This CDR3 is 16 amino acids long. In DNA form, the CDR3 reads TGTGCCAGCAGCTCTCGGGGGGGATTGTATAATTCACCCCTCCACTTT. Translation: CASSSRGGLYNSPLHF.

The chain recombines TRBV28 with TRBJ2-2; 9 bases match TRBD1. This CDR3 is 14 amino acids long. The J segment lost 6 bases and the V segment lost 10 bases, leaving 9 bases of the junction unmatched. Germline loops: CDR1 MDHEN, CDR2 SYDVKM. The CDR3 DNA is TGTGCCACGGCGGGACAGGGCCCCCCCGGGGAGCTGTTTTTT. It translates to CATAGQGPPGELFF.

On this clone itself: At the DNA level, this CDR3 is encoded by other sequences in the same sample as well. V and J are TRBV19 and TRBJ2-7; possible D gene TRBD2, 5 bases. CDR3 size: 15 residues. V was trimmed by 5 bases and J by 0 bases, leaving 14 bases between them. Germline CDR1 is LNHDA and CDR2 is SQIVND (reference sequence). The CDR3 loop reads CASSVVSGSSYEQYF. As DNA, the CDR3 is TGTGCCAGTAGTGTAGTCTCGGGAAGCTCCTACGAGCAGTACTTC. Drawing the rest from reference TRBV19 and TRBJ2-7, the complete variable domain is DGGITQSPKYLFRKEGQNVTLSCEQNLNHDAMYWYRQDPGQGLRLIYYSQIVNDFQKGDIAEGYSVSREKKESFPLTVTSAQKNPTAFYLCASSVVSGSSYEQYFGPGTRLTVT.

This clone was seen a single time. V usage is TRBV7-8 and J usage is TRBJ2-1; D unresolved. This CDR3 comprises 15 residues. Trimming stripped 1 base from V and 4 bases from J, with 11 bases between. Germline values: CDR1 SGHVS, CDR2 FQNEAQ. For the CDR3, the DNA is TGTGCCAGCAGCTTAGTGAGACACCCTTACAATGAGCAGTTCTTC. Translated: CASSLVRHPYNEQFF.

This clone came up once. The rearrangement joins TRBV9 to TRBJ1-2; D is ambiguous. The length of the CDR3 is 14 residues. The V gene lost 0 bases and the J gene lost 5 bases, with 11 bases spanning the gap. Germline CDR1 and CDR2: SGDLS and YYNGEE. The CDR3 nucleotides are TGTGCCAGCAGCGTAGCTACGTCGGGTTATGGCTACACCTTC. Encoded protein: CASSVATSGYGYTF.

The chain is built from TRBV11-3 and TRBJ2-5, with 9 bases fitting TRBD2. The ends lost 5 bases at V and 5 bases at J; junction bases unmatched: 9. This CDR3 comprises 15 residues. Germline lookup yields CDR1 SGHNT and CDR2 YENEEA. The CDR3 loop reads CASSAAGGPVETQYF. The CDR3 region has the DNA TGTGCCAGCAGCGCCGCGGGAGGGCCTGTCGAGACCCAGTACTTC.

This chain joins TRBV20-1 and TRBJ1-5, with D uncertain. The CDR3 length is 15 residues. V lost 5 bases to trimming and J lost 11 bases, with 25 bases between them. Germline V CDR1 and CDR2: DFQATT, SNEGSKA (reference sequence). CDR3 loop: CSAGGPYTSILAQHF. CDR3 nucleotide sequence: TGCAGTGCTGGTGGCCCATACACTTCCATATTGGCCCAGCATTTT.

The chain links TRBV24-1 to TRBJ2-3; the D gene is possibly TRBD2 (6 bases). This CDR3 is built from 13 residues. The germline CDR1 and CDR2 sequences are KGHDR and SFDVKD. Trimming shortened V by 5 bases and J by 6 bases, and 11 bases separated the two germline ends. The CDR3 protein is CATSGRAGDTQYF. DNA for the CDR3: TGTGCCACCAGTGGCAGGGCGGGGGATACGCAGTATTTT.

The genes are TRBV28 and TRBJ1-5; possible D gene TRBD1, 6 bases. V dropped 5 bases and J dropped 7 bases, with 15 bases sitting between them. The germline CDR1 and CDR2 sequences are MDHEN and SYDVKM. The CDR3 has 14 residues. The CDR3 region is CASSKTGSTQPQHF. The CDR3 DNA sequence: TGTGCCAGCAGTAAAACAGGGTCAACCCAGCCCCAGCATTTT.

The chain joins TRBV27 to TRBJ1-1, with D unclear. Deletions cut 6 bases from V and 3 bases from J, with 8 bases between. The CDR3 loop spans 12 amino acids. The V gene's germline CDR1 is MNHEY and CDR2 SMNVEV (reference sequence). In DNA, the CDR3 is TGTGCCAGCAGCGGACCCCACACTGAAGCTTTCTTT. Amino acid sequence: CASSGPHTEAFF.

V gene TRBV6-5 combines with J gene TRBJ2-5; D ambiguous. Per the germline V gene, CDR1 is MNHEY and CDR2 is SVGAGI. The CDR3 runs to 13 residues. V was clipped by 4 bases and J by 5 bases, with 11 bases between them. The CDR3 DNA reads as TGTGCCAGCAGTTGGGTTAGAGGCGAGACCCAGTACTTC. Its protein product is CASSWVRGETQYF.

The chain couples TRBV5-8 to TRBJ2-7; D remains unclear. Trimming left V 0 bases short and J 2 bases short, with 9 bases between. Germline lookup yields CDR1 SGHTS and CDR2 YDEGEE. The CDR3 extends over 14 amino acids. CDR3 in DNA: TGTGCCAGCAGCTTGGCCGAAGACGCCTACGAGCAGTACTTC. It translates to CASSLAEDAYEQYF.

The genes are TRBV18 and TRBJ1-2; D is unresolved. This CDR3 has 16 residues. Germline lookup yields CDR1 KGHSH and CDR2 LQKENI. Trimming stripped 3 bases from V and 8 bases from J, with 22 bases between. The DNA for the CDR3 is TGTGCCAGCTCACCGCCACGGGCTGTCGCCCCGGAAGGCTACACCTTC. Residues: CASSPPRAVAPEGYTF.

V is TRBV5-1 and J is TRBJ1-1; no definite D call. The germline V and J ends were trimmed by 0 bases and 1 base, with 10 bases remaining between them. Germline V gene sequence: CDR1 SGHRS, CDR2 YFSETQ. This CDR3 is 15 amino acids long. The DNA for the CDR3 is TGCGCCAGCAGCTTGGGGATTACAGAGAACACTGAAGCTTTCTTT. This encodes CASSLGITENTEAFF.

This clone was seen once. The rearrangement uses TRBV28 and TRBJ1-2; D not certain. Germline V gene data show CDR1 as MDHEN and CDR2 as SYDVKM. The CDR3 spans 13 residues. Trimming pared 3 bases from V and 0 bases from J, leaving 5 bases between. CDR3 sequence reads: CASSFTANYGYTF. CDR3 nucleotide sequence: TGTGCCAGCAGTTTTACTGCTAACTATGGCTACACCTTC.

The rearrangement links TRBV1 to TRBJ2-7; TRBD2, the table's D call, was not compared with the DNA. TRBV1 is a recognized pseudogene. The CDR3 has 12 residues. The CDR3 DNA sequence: TGCACCAGCAGACACCGTTTCGGGGAGCAGTACTTC. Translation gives CTSRHRFGEQYF.

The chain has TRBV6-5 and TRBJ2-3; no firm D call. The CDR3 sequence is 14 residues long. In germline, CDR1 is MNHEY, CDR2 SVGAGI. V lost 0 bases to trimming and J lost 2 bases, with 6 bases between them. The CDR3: CASSYSMHTDTQYF. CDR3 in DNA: TGTGCCAGCAGTTACTCGATGCACACAGATACGCAGTATTTT.

CDR3 nucleotides: TGTGCCAGTAGTATAGGACGGAGCTCCTACAATGAGCAGTTCTTC. Translating it yields CASSIGRSSYNEQFF. V usage is TRBV19 and J usage is TRBJ2-1; D gene uncertain. The CDR3 is 15 residues long. V lost 1 base and J 0 bases, leaving 7 bases between the germline ends. Germline CDR1 is LNHDA and CDR2 is SQIVND (reference sequence).

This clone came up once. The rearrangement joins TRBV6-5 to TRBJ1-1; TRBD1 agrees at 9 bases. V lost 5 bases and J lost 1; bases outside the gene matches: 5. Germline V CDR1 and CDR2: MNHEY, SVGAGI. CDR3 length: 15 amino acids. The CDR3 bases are TGTGCCAGCAGTCGCACGGACAGGGGGAACACTGAAGCTTTCTTT. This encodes CASSRTDRGNTEAFF.

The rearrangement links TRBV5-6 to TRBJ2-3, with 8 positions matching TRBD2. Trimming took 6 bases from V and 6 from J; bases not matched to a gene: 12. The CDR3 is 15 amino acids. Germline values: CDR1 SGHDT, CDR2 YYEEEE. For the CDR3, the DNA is TGTGCCAGCACCGGGGGGGTGAAACACCCTGATACGCAGTATTTT. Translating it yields CASTGGVKHPDTQYF. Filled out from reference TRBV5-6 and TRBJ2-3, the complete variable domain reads DAGVTQSPTHLIKTRGQQVTLRCSPKSGHDTVSWYQQALGQGPQFIFQYYEEEERQRGNFPDRFSGHQFPNYSSELNVNALLLGDSALYLCASTGGVKHPDTQYFGPGTRLTVL.

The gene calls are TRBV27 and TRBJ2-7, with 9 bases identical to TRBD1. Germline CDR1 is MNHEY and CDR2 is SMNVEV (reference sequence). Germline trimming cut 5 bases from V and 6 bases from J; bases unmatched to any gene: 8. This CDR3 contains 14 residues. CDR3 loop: CASSIQGAQVEQYF. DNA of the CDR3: TGTGCCAGCAGTATACAGGGGGCGCAGGTCGAGCAGTACTTC.

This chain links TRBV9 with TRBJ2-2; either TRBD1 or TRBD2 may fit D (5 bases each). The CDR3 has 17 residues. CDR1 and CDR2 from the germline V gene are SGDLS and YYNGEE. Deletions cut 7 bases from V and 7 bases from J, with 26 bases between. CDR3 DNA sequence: TGTGCCAGCGCCGGTCTTCCGGGACCCAATGTCTTCGGGGAGCTGTTTTTT. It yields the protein CASAGLPGPNVFGELFF.

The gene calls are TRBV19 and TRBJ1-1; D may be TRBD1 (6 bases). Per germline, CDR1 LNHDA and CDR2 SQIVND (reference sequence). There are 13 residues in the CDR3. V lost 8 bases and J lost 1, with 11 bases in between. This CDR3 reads CASGRQANTEAFF. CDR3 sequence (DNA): TGTGCCAGTGGAAGACAGGCGAACACTGAAGCTTTCTTT.

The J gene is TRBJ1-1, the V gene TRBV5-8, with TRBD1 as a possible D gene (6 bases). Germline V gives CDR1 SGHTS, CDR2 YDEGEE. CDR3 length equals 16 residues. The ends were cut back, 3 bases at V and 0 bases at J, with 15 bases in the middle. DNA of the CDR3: TGTGCCAGCAGCTCCTACAGGGATTCTATGAACACTGAAGCTTTCTTT. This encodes CASSSYRDSMNTEAFF.

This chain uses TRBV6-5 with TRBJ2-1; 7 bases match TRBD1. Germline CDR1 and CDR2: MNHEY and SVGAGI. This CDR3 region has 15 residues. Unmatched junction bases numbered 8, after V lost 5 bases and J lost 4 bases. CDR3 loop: CASSPGQAKYNEQFF. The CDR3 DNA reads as TGTGCCAGCAGTCCAGGACAGGCAAAATACAATGAGCAGTTCTTC.